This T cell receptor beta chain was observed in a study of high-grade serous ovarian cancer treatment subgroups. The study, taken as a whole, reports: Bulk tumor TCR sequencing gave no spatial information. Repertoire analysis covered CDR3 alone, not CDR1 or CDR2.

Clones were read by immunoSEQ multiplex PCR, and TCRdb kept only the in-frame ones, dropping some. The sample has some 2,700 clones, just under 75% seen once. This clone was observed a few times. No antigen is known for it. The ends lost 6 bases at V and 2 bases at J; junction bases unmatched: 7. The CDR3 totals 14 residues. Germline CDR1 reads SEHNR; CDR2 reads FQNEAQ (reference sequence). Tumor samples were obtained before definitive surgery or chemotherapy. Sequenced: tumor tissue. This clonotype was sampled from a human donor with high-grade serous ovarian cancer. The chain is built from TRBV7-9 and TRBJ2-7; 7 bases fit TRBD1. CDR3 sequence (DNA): TGTGCCAGCAGTCCACAGGGGAACACCTACGAGCAGTACTTC. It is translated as CASSPQGNTYEQYF.